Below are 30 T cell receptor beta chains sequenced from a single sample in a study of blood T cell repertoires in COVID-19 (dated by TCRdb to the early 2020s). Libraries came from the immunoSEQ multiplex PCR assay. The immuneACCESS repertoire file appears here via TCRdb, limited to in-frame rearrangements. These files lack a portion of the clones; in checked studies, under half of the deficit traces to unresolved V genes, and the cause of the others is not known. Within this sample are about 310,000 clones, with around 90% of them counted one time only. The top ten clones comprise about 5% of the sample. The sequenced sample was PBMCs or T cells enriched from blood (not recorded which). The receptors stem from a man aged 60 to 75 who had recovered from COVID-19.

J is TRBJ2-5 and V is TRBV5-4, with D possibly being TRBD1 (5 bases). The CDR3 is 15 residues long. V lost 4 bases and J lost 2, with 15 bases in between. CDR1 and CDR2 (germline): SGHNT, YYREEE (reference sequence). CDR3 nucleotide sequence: TGTGCCAGCAGCGCACCCCCAGGGATACAAGAGACCCAGTACTTC. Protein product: CASSAPPGIQETQYF.

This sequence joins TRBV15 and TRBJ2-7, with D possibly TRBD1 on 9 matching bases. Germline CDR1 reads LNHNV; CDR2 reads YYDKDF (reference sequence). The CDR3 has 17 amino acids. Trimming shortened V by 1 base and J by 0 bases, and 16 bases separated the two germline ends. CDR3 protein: CATSRGSGTGSSYEQYF. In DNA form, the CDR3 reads TGTGCCACCAGCAGAGGTAGCGGGACAGGGAGCTCCTACGAGCAGTACTTC.

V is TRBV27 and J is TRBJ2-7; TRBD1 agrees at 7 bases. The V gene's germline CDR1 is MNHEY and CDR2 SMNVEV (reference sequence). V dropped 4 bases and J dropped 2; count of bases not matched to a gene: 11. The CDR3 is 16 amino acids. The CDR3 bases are TGTGCCAGCAGTTCATATGGGACAGACAGGGCCTACGAGCAGTACTTC. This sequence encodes CASSSYGTDRAYEQYF.

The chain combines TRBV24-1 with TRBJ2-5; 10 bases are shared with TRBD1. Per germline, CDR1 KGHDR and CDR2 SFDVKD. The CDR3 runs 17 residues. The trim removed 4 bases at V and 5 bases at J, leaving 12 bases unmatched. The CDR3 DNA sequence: TGTGCCACCAGTGACATGAACCCGGGACAGGGGTACGAGACCCAGTACTTC. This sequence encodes CATSDMNPGQGYETQYF.

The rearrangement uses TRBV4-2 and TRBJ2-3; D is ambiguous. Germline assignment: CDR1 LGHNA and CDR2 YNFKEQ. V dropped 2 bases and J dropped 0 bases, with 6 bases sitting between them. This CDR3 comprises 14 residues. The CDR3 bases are TGTGCCAGCAGCCAATCCGGGAGCACAGATACGCAGTATTTT. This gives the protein CASSQSGSTDTQYF.

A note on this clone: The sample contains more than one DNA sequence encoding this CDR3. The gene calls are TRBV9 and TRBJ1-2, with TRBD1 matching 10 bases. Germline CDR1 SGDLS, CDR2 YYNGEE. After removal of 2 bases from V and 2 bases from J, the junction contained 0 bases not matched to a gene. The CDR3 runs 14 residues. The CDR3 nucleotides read TGTGCCAGCAGCGTGGGACAGGGGAACTATGGCTACACCTTC. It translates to CASSVGQGNYGYTF.

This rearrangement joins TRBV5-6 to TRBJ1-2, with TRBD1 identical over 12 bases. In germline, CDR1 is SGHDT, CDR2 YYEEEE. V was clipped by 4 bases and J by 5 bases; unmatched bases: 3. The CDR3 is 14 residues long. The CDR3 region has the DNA TGTGCCAGCAGCAGGGACAGGGGGCGATATGGCTACACCTTC. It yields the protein CASSRDRGRYGYTF.

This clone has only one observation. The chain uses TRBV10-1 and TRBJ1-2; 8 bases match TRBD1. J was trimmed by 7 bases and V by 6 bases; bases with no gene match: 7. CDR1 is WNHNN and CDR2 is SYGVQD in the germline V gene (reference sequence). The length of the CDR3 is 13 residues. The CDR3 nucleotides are TGCGCCAGCAGCGTAGACAGGGGCACTGGCTACACCTTC. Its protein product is CASSVDRGTGYTF.

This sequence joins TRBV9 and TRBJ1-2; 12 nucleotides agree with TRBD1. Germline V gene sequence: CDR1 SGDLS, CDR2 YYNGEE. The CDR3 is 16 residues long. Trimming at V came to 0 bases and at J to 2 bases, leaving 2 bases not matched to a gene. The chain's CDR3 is CASSVVGTGGNYGYTF. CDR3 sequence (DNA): TGTGCCAGCAGCGTAGTAGGGACAGGGGGCAACTATGGCTACACCTTC.

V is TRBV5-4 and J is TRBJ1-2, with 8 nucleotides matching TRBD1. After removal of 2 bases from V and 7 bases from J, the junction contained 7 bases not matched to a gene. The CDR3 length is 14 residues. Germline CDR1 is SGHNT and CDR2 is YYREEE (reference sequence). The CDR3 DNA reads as TGTGCCAGCAGCTTCGAGCAGGGGGCCAGTGGCTACACCTTC. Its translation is CASSFEQGASGYTF.

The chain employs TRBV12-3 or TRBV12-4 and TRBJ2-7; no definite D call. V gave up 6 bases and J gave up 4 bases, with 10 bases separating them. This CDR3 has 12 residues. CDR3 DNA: TGTGCCAGCAGCCCCACGGGTTACGAGCAGTACTTC. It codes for CASSPTGYEQYF.

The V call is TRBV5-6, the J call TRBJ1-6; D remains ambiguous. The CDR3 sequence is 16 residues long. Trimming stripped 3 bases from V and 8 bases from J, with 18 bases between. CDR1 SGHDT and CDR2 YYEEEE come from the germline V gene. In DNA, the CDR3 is TGTGCCAGCAGCTCGACCGGCAGCTCCAGGTATTCACCCCTCCACTTT. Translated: CASSSTGSSRYSPLHF.

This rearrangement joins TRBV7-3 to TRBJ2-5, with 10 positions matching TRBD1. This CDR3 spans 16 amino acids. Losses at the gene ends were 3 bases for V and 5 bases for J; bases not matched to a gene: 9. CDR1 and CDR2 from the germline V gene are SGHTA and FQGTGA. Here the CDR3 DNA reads TGTGCCAGCAGCTTCGTTGGGGACAGGGGAGGGGAGACCCAGTACTTC. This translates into CASSFVGDRGGETQYF.

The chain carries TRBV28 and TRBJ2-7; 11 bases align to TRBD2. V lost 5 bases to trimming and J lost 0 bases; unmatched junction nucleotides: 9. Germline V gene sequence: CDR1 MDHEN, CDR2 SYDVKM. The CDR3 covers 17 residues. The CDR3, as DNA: TGTGCCAGCAGTCTAAGGACTAGCGGGTTTAGCTCCTACGAGCAGTACTTC. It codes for CASSLRTSGFSSYEQYF.

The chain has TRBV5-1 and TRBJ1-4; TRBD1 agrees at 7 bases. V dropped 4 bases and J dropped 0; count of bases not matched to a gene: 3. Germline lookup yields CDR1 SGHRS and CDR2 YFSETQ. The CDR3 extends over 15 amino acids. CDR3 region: CASSGTGATNEKLFF. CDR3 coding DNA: TGCGCCAGCAGCGGTACAGGGGCAACTAATGAAAAACTGTTTTTT.

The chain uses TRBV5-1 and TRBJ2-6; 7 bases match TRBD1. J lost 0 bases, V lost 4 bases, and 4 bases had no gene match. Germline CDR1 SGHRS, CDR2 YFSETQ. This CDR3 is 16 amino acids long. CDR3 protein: CASSPGTASGANVLTF. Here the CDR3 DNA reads TGCGCCAGCAGCCCCGGGACAGCCTCTGGGGCCAACGTCCTGACTTTC.

The CDR3 protein is CASSKDRTNEQYF. The CDR3 DNA follows: TGCGCCAGCAGCAAGGACAGGACGAACGAGCAGTACTTC. This chain links TRBV5-1 with TRBJ2-7, with 7 bases aligning to TRBD1. CDR1 and CDR2 from the germline V gene are SGHRS and YFSETQ. V shed 4 bases and J 5 bases; nucleotides not matched to a gene: 6. CDR3 size: 13 residues.

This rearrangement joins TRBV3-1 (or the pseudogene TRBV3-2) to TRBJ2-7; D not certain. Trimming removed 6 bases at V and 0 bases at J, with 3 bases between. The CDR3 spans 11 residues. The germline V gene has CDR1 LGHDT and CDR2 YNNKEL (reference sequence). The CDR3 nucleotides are TGTGCCAGCAGGAGCTCCTACGAGCAGTACTTC. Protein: CASRSSYEQYF.

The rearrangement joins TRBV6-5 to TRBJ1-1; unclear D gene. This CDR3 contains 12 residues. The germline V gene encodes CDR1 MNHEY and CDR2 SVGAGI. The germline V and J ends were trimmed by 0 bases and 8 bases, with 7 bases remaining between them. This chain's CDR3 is CASSYSGEEAFF. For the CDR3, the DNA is TGTGCCAGCAGTTACTCTGGGGAGGAAGCTTTCTTT.

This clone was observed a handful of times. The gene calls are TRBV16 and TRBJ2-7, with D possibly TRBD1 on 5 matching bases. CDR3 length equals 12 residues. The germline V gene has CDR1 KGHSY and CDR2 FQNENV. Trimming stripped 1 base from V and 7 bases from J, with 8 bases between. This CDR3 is CASSQFRAEQYF. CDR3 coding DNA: TGTGCCAGCAGCCAATTCAGGGCAGAGCAGTACTTC.

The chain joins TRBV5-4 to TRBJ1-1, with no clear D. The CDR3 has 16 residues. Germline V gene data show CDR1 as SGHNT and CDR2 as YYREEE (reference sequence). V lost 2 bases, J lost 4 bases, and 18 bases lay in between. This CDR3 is CASSFRPGEAGTEAFF. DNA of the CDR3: TGTGCCAGCAGCTTTCGACCCGGGGAAGCGGGCACTGAAGCTTTCTTT.

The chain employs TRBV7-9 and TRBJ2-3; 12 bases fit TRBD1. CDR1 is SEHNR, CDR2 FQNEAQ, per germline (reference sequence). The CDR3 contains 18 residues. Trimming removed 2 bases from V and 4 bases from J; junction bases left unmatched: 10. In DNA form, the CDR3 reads TGTGCCAGCAGCTTAATACTAGAGGGGACAGGGGGCCCAGATACGCAGTATTTT. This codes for CASSLILEGTGGPDTQYF.

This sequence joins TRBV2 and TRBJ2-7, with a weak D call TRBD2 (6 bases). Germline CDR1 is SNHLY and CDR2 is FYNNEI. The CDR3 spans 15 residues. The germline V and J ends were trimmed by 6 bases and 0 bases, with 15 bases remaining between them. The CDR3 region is CASRATRGASYEQYF. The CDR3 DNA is TGTGCCAGCAGAGCGACTAGAGGAGCCTCCTACGAGCAGTACTTC.

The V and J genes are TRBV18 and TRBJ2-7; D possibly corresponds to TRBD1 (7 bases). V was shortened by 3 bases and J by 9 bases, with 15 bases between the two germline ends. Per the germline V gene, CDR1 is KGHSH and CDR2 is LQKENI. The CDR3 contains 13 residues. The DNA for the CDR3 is TGTGCCAGCTCACCCGATGGAGGGGGCGGGCAGTACTTC. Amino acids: CASSPDGGGGQYF.

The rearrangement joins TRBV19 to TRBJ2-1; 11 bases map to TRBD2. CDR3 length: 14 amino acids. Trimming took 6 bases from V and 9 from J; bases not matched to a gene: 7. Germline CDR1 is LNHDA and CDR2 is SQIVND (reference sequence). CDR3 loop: CASRFSGRGGEQFF. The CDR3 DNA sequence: TGTGCCAGTAGGTTTAGCGGGAGGGGAGGTGAGCAGTTCTTC.

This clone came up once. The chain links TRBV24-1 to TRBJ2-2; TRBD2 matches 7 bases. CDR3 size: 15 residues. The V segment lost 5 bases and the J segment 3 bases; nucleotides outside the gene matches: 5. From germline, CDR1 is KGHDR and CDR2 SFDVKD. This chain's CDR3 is CATSGLADHTGELFF. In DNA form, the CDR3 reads TGTGCCACCAGTGGCCTAGCGGACCACACCGGGGAGCTGTTTTTT.

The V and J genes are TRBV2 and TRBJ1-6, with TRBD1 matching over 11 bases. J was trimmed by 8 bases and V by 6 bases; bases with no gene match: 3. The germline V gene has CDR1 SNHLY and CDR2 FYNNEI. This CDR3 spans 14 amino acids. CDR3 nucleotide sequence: TGTGCCAGCAGACGGGACAGGGGGGATTCACCCCTCCACTTT. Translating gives CASRRDRGDSPLHF. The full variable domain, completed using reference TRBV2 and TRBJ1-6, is EPEVTQTPSHQVTQMGQEVILRCVPISNHLYFYWYRQILGQKVEFLVSFYNNEISEKSEIFDDQFSVERPDGSNFTLKIRSTKLEDSAMYFCASRRDRGDSPLHFGNGTRLTVT.

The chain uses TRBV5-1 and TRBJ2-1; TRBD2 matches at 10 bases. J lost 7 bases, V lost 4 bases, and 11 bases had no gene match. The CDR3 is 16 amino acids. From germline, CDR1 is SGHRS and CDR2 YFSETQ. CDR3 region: CASSLFTAGGTNEQFF. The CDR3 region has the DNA TGCGCCAGCAGCCTATTTACAGCGGGAGGGACTAATGAGCAGTTCTTC.

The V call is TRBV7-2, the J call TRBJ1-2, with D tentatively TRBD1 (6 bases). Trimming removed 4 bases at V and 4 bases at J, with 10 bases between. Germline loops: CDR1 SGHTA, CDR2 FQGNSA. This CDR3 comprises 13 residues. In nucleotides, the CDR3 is TGTGCCAGCAGCTCGGACAGAACCTATGGCTACACCTTC. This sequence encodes CASSSDRTYGYTF.

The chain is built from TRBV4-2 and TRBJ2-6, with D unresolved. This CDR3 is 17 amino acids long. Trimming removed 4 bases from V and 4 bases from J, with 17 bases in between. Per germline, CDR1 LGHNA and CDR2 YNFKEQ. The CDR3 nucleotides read TGTGCCAGCAGCCTCACCACCCACGGGTCGGGGGCCAACGTCCTGACTTTC. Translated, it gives CASSLTTHGSGANVLTF.